The T cell receptor beta chain described here comes from a study of neoadjuvant anti-PD-1 for oral cavity cancer. In the study overall: Non-progressing patients received a fourth nivolumab dose near day 43, then surgery on days 50-56.

Germline V gives CDR1 SGHTA, CDR2 FQGNSA. CDR3 length: 13 residues. V was trimmed by 4 bases and J by 3 bases, leaving 9 bases between them. Most PBMC samples had roughly 0.45 ug input DNA in six replicates. Profiled with immunoSEQ multiplex PCR; TCRdb holds only in-frame clones, not every one. There are approximately 74,000 clones in the sample; less than 85% occur only once, and over 3% lies in the top ten. Stage II-IVA oral cavity squamous cell carcinoma was new and untreated by systemic or radiation therapy. The table lists this clone with a count of one. The TCR sequence derives from a person aged 35 to 85 with oral cavity squamous cell carcinoma. The chain combines TRBV7-2 with TRBJ2-5; no definite D call. The sample was PBMCs, taken before nivolumab (anti-PD-1) treatment. The CDR3 bases are TGTGCCAGCAGCTCTTACACGGAAGAGACCCAGTACTTC. Its protein product is CASSSYTEETQYF.